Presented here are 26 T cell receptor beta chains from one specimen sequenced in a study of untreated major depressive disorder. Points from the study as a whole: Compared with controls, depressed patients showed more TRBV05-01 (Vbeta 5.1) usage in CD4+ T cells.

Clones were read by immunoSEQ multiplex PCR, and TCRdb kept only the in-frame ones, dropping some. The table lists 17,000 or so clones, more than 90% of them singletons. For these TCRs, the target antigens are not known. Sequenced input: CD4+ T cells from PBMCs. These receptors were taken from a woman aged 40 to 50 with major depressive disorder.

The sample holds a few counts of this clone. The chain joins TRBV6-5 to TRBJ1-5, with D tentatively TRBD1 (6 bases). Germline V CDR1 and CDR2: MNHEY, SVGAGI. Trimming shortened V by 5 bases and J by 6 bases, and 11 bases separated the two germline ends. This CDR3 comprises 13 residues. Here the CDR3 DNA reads TGTGCCAGCAGTGGACAACAGGGTCAGCCCCAGCATTTT. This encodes CASSGQQGQPQHF.

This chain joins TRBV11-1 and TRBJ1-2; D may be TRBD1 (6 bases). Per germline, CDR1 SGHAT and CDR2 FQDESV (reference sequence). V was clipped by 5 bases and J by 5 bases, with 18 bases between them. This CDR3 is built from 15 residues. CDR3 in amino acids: CASSPEVQGLYGYTF. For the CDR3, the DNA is TGTGCCAGCAGCCCAGAGGTGCAGGGGCTATATGGCTACACCTTC.

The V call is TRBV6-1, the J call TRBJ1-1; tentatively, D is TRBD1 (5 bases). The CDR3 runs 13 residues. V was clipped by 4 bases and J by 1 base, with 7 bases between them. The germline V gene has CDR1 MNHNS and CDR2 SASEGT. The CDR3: CASSVQANTEAFF. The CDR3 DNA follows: TGTGCCAGCAGTGTACAGGCGAACACTGAAGCTTTCTTT.

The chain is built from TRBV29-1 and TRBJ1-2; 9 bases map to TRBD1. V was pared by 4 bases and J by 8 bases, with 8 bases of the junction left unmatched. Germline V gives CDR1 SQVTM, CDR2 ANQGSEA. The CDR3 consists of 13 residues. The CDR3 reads CSVVKGQGRGYTF. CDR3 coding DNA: TGCAGCGTTGTCAAGGGACAGGGCCGCGGCTACACCTTC.

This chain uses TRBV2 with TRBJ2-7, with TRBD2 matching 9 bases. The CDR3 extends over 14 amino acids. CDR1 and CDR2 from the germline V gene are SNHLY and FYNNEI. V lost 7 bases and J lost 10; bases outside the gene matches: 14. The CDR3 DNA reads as TGTGCCAGCATGAAGCGGGGGGCCCGCCAGGAACAGTACTTC. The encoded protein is CASMKRGARQEQYF.

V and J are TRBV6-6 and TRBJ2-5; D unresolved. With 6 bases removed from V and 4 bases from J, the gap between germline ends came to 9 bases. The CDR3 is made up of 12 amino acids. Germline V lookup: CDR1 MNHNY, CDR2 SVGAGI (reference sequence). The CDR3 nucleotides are TGTGCCAGCAGCCCCATGGGAGAGACCCAGTACTTC. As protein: CASSPMGETQYF.

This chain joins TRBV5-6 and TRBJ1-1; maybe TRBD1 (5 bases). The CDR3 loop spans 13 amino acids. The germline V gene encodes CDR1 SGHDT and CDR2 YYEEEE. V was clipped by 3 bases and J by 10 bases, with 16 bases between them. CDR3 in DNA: TGTGCCAGCAGCTATGCTGGGGCATCGGTAGCTTTCTTT. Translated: CASSYAGASVAFF. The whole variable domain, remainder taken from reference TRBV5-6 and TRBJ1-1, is DAGVTQSPTHLIKTRGQQVTLRCSPKSGHDTVSWYQQALGQGPQFIFQYYEEEERQRGNFPDRFSGHQFPNYSSELNVNALLLGDSALYLCASSYAGASVAFFGQGTRLTVV.

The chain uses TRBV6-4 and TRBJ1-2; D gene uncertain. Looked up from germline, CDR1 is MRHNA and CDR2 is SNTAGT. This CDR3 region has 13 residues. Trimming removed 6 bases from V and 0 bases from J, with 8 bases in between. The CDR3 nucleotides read TGTGCCAGCAGAAGCGGGCCTAACTATGGCTACACCTTC. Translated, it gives CASRSGPNYGYTF.

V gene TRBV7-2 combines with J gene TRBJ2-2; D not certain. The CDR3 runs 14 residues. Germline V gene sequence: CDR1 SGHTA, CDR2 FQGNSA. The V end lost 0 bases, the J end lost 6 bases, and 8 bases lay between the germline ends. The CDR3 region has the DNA TGTGCCAGCAGCTTAGCGGTTTACCCCGGGGAGCTGTTTTTT. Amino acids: CASSLAVYPGELFF.

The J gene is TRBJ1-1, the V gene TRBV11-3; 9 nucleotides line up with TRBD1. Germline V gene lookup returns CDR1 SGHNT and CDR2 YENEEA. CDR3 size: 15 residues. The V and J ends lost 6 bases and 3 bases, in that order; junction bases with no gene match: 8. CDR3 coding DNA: TGTGCCAGCAGACTTACGGGGACAGGGCACACTGAAGCTTTCTTT. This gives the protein CASRLTGTGHTEAFF.

The CDR3 DNA follows: TGTGCCAGCAGCTTAACTAGCGGGACGTACACCGGGGAGCTGTTTTTT. Protein: CASSLTSGTYTGELFF. The chain combines TRBV7-8 with TRBJ2-2; 10 positions agree with TRBD2. CDR3 length: 16 residues. Trimming removed 2 bases from V and 3 bases from J; junction bases left unmatched: 3. Per the germline V gene, CDR1 is SGHVS and CDR2 is FQNEAQ.

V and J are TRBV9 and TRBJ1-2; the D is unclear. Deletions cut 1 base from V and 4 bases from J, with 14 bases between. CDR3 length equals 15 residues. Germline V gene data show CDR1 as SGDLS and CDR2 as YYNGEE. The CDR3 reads CASSVMEGGRYGYTF. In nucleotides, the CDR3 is TGTGCCAGCAGCGTAATGGAGGGAGGTCGCTATGGCTACACCTTC.

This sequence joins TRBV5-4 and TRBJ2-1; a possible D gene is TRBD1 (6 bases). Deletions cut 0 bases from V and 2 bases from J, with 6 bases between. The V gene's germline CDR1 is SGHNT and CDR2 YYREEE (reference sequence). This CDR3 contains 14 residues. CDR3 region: CASSLGTAYNEQFF. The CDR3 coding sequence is TGTGCCAGCAGCTTGGGGACAGCCTACAATGAGCAGTTCTTC.

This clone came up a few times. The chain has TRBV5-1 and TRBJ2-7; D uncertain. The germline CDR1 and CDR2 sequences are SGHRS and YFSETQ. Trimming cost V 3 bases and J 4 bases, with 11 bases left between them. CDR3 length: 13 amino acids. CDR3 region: CASSSDTFYEQYF. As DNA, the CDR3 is TGCGCCAGCAGCTCTGACACTTTTTACGAGCAGTACTTC.

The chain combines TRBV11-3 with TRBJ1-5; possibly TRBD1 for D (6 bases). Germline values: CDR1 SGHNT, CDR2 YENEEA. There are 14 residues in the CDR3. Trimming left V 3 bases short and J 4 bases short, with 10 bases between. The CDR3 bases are TGTGCCAGCAGCTTGACAGGCCAGAATCAGCCCCAGCATTTT. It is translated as CASSLTGQNQPQHF.

The CDR3 DNA is TGTGCCAGCAGCGTAGCTCCGACAGCACAAGAGACCCAGTACTTC. Translating gives CASSVAPTAQETQYF. The chain is built from TRBV9 and TRBJ2-5, with D possibly being TRBD1 (5 bases). V was clipped by 0 bases and J by 2 bases, with 11 bases between them. Germline CDR1 reads SGDLS; CDR2 reads YYNGEE. The CDR3 extends over 15 amino acids.

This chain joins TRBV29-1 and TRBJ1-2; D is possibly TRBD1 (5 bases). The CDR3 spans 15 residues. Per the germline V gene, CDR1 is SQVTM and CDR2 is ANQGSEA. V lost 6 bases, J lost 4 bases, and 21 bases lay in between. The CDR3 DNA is TGCAGCGTCCCCGGGGACGGAACTATCCCCTATGGCTACACCTTC. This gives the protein CSVPGDGTIPYGYTF.

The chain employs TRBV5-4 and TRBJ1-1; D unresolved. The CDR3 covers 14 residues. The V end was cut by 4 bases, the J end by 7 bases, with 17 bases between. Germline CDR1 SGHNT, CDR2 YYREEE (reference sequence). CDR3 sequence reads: CASSQEGSGFEAFF. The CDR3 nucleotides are TGTGCCAGCAGCCAAGAGGGCTCGGGGTTTGAAGCTTTCTTT.

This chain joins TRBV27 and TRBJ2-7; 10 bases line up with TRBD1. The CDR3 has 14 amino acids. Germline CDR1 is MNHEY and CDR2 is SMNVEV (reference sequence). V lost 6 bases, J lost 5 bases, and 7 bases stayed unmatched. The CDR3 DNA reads TGTGCCAGCAGGGGGACAGGGGAAAGGAACGAGCAGTACTTC. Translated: CASRGTGERNEQYF.

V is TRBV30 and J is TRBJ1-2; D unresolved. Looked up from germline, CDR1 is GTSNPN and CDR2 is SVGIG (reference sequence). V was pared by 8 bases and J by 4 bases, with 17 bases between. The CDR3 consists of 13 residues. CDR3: CAQESGAGYGYTF. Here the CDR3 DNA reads TGTGCCCAAGAGTCGGGAGCTGGCTATGGCTACACCTTC.

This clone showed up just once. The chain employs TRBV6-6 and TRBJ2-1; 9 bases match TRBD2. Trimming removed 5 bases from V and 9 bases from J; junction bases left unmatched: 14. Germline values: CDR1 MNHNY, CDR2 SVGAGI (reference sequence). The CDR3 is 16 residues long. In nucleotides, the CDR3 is TGTGCCAGCAGTCCTGGCGGGGGGGGAGGGTTAATTGAGCAGTTCTTC. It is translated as CASSPGGGGGLIEQFF.

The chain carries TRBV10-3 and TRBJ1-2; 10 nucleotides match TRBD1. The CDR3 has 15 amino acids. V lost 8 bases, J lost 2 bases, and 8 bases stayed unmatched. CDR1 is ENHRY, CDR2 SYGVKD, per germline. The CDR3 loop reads CAIVPGQGSNYGYTF. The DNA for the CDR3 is TGTGCCATCGTACCGGGACAGGGGTCCAACTATGGCTACACCTTC.

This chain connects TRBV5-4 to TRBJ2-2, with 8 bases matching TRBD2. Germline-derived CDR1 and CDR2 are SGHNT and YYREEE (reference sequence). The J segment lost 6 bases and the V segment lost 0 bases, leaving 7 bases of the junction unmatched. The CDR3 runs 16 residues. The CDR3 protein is CASSLGGSGTSGELFF. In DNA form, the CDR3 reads TGTGCCAGCAGCTTGGGTGGTAGCGGGACCTCCGGGGAGCTGTTTTTT.

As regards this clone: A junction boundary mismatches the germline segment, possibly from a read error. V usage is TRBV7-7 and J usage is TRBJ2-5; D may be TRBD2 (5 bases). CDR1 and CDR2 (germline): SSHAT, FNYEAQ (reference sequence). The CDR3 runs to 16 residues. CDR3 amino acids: CASSSGRRARQETQYF. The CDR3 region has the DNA TGTGCTAGCAGCTCCGGCCGGCGGGCAAGACAAGAGACCCAGTACTTC.

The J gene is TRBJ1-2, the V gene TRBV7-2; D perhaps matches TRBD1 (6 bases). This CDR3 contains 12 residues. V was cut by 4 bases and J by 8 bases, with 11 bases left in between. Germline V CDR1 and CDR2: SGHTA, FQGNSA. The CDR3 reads CASSYLDSGYTF. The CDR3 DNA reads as TGTGCCAGCAGCTACCTGGACAGCGGCTACACCTTC.

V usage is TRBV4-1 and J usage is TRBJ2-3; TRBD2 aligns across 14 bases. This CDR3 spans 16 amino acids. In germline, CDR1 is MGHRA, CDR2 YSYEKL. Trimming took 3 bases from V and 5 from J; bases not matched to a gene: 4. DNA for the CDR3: TGCGCCAGCAGCCAGACCGGGACTAGCGGGAGAGATACGCAGTATTTT. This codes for CASSQTGTSGRDTQYF.